This TCR beta chain was documented in a study of T cells in Graves' hyperthyroidism and ophthalmopathy. For the study at large: Peripheral blood was acquired at first diagnosis, ahead of any therapy whatsoever.

Amplification targeted TCR beta CDR3 regions from RNA transcripts. Using the HTBI primer set, a first-round RT-PCR was run on the TCR CDR3. MiXCR, run by TCRdb on the multiplex PCR reads, gives a single entry per CDR3 protein. The sample includes 650,000 to 850,000 distinct CDR3 sequences, around 20% seen only once; the top ten take roughly 17%. Sequenced material: blood. The TCR originated in a woman aged 45-65 years with Graves' hyperthyroidism that later progressed to Graves' ophthalmopathy.

The CDR3 DNA reads TGTGCCAGTAGCCGGACTAGCGGGGGGGCGAACACCGGGGAGCTGTTTTTT. Protein: CASSRTSGGANTGELFF. The chain couples TRBV19 to TRBJ2-2; 15 nucleotides line up with TRBD2. The CDR3 consists of 17 residues. With 6 bases clipped from V and 0 bases from J, the junction kept 2 bases outside the gene matches. Germline CDR1 LNHDA, CDR2 SQIVND (reference sequence).